These 19 T cell receptor beta chains were sequenced from one sample in a study of T-cell reconstitution after alpha-beta-depleted transplantation in children. Preparing the TCRbeta library involved the use of unique molecular identifiers. Via MiXCR, TCRdb re-called the PCR reads, giving one row per CDR3 protein. The sample has some 240,000 distinct CDR3 sequences, around 9.7% seen once; the top ten hold approximately 5%. The source material was PBMCs from the stem cell graft donor, sampled from the stem cell graft. These receptors were collected from a human donor who donated a stem cell graft to a child with SCID.

This clonotype was counted at least ten times. The chain links TRBV24-1 to TRBJ2-7; TRBD1 aligns across 8 bases. Germline assignment: CDR1 KGHDR and CDR2 SFDVKD. After removal of 4 bases from V and 6 bases from J, the junction contained 10 bases not matched to a gene. The CDR3 runs to 15 residues. CDR3 sequence (DNA): TGTGCCACCAGTGACTCCGGACAGGGATTGACCGAGCAGTACTTC. It encodes CATSDSGQGLTEQYF.

This clonotype showed up just a few times. V and J are TRBV29-1 and TRBJ1-2; the D gene is possibly TRBD1 (6 bases). The germline gives CDR1 SQVTM, CDR2 ANQGSEA. V was pared by 7 bases and J by 0 bases, with 12 bases between. The CDR3 length is 13 residues. The CDR3 DNA follows: TGCAGCGGATTTACAGGGACTAACTATGGCTACACCTTC. Its protein is CSGFTGTNYGYTF.

This clonotype was seen repeatedly, ten times or more. The V gene is TRBV18, the J gene TRBJ2-3, with D unresolved. Trimming took 6 bases from V and 2 from J, leaving 9 bases between them. The CDR3 is 13 residues long. CDR1 and CDR2 (germline): KGHSH, LQKENI. The CDR3 coding sequence is TGTGCCAGCTCCAAAGAAGACACAGATACGCAGTATTTT. Protein product: CASSKEDTDTQYF.

This clonotype was detected many times. The rearrangement uses TRBV6-6 and TRBJ1-1; D gene uncertain. The ends were cut back, 11 bases at V and 5 bases at J, with 12 bases in the middle. This CDR3 has 11 amino acids. Germline-derived CDR1 and CDR2 are MNHNY and SVGAGI (reference sequence). This CDR3 reads CAGSAGTEAFF. The CDR3 coding sequence is TGTGCCGGCTCCGCGGGGACTGAAGCTTTCTTT.

In its sample, this clonotype was seen many times. The chain couples TRBV6-2 or TRBV6-3 to TRBJ2-7; 7 positions agree with TRBD1. Germline values: CDR1 MNHEY, CDR2 SVGEGT. J was trimmed by 0 bases and V by 4 bases; bases with no gene match: 6. The length of the CDR3 is 15 residues. The CDR3 protein is CASSSLRQGSYEQYF. For the CDR3, the DNA is TGTGCCAGCAGTTCTCTTCGACAGGGCTCCTACGAGCAGTACTTC.

This clonotype has ten or more counts. J is TRBJ2-7 and V is TRBV5-1, with 7 bases that match TRBD2. V shed 4 bases, J shed 6 bases, and the junction held 10 bases outside the gene matches. Germline lookup yields CDR1 SGHRS and CDR2 YFSETQ. The CDR3 is made up of 14 amino acids. The CDR3: CASSKLATSGEQYF. DNA of the CDR3: TGCGCCAGCAGCAAACTAGCGACCTCCGGCGAGCAGTACTTC. The complete variable domain, with remaining parts taken from reference TRBV5-1 and TRBJ2-7, reads KAGVTQTPRYLIKTRGQQVTLSCSPISGHRSVSWYQQTPGQGLQFLFEYFSETQRNKGNFPGRFSGRQFSNSRSEMNVSTLELGDSALYLCASSKLATSGEQYFGPGTRLTVT.

The table lists this clonotype with many counts. V and J are TRBV7-9 and TRBJ2-3; perhaps D is TRBD1 or TRBD2 (5 bases each). V dropped 3 bases and J dropped 4 bases, with 11 bases sitting between them. The CDR3 has 14 residues. Germline values: CDR1 SEHNR, CDR2 FQNEAQ (reference sequence). In DNA form, the CDR3 reads TGTGCCAGCAGCTTGGGGCTAGCCGCAGATACGCAGTATTTT. Its protein product is CASSLGLAADTQYF.

At least ten counts were recorded for this clonotype. The rearrangement joins TRBV20-1 to TRBJ1-2; 11 nucleotides agree with TRBD1. Germline V gene lookup returns CDR1 DFQATT and CDR2 SNEGSKA (reference sequence). This CDR3 has 16 amino acids. V was clipped by 6 bases and J by 6 bases; unmatched bases: 15. The CDR3, as DNA: TGCAGTGCCGGGCCCGGGACAGGGGGTGATTTAGATGGCTACACCTTC. Protein: CSAGPGTGGDLDGYTF.

This clonotype occurred many times. This sequence joins TRBV7-2 and TRBJ1-5; unclear D gene. Germline-derived CDR1 and CDR2 are SGHTA and FQGNSA. This CDR3 has 13 residues. Trimming took 3 bases from V and 9 from J, leaving 12 bases between them. CDR3 loop: CASSFGVQGPQHF. The CDR3 region has the DNA TGTGCCAGCAGCTTCGGGGTTCAAGGGCCCCAGCATTTT. Full variable domain (rest looked up from reference TRBV7-2 and TRBJ1-5): GAGVSQSPSNKVTEKGKDVELRCDPISGHTALYWYRQSLGQGLEFLIYFQGNSAPDKSGLPSDRFSAERTGGSVSTLTIQRTQQEDSAVYLCASSFGVQGPQHFGDGTRLSIL.

There are many counts of this clonotype. The rearrangement uses TRBV5-1 and TRBJ1-2; D gene uncertain. The CDR3 has 14 amino acids. CDR1 is SGHRS and CDR2 is YFSETQ in the germline V gene. Trimming left V 1 base short and J 0 bases short, with 7 bases between. CDR3 bases: TGCGCCAGCAGCTTGTACGCAGCTAACTATGGCTACACCTTC. As protein: CASSLYAANYGYTF.

This clonotype has at least ten counts. V and J are TRBV7-9 and TRBJ2-5, with D possibly matching TRBD1 (6 bases). The V gene's germline CDR1 is SEHNR and CDR2 FQNEAQ (reference sequence). With 6 bases removed from V and 4 bases from J, the gap between germline ends came to 18 bases. This CDR3 spans 15 amino acids. CDR3 region: CASSVGTPSRETQYF. The CDR3 nucleotides are TGTGCCAGCAGTGTTGGGACACCCAGTAGAGAGACCCAGTACTTC.

This clonotype was seen only once. Since the CDR3 does not end with the conserved phenylalanine or tryptophan, this likely comes from a read error. The chain carries TRBV20-1 and TRBJ1-1; 7 positions agree with TRBD1. In germline, CDR1 is DFQATT, CDR2 SNEGSKA (reference sequence). This CDR3 contains 15 residues. Here the CDR3 DNA reads TGCAATGCTAGTAGAGTCCCGAGGGGGCACACTGAAGCTTTCTCT. It encodes CNASRVPRGHTEAFS.

This clonotype has a count of ten or more. V usage is TRBV20-1 and J usage is TRBJ1-2; maybe TRBD1 (5 bases). Germline V gene sequence: CDR1 DFQATT, CDR2 SNEGSKA (reference sequence). The CDR3 contains 13 residues. V was pared by 3 bases and J by 4 bases, with 12 bases between. For the CDR3, the DNA is TGCAGTGCTAGCTGGGGGGGAACCTATGGCTACACCTTC. As protein: CSASWGGTYGYTF.

This clonotype was seen many times. The rearrangement uses TRBV7-9 and TRBJ2-2, with 7 bases aligning to TRBD2. V lost 10 bases to trimming and J lost 0 bases; unmatched junction nucleotides: 8. The CDR3 sequence is 15 residues long. Per the germline V gene, CDR1 is SEHNR and CDR2 is FQNEAQ (reference sequence). The DNA for the CDR3 is TGTGCCACCCTGTTAGCGGGTGCGAACACCGGGGAGCTGTTTTTT. Translated, it gives CATLLAGANTGELFF.

This clonotype was detected ten times or more. V gene TRBV7-2 combines with J gene TRBJ2-7; the D is unclear. CDR1 is SGHTA, CDR2 FQGNSA, per germline. Deletions cut 3 bases from V and 3 bases from J, with 15 bases between. The length of the CDR3 is 15 residues. CDR3 bases: TGTGCCAGCAGCTTGGGCCGTGGACGGAACTACGAGCAGTACTTC. Translation gives CASSLGRGRNYEQYF.

A word on this clonotype: Since a much larger clone is just one base distant, this may be a read error. This chain links TRBV5-1 with TRBJ2-3; 11 positions agree with TRBD2. The CDR3 contains 15 residues. Per germline, CDR1 SGHRS and CDR2 YFSETQ. This chain's CDR3 is CTSSFSGGAPDTQYF. CDR3 nucleotide sequence: TGCACCAGCAGTTTTAGCGGGGGGGCTCCAGATACGCAGTATTTT.

The chain links TRBV12-3 or TRBV12-4 to TRBJ2-3, with TRBD1 as a possible D gene (6 bases). The CDR3 has 14 residues. Between the trimmed V and J ends, which lost 3 bases and 5 bases, there was a span of 12 bases. The CDR3 loop is CASSFGQGQDTQYF. The CDR3 DNA reads as TGTGCCAGCAGTTTCGGGCAGGGACAAGATACGCAGTATTTT.

This clonotype was seen at least ten times. The CDR3 spells CASSRTGRWNTIYF. The CDR3 coding sequence is TGCGCCAGCAGCAGGACAGGGAGGTGGAACACCATATATTTT. This chain links TRBV5-1 with TRBJ1-3, with 8 bases that match TRBD1. The CDR3 sequence is 14 residues long. The V and J ends lost 4 bases and 7 bases, in that order; junction bases with no gene match: 7. In germline, CDR1 is SGHRS, CDR2 YFSETQ.

This clonotype was seen repeatedly, ten times or more. V is TRBV2 and J is TRBJ2-5, with TRBD2 matching over 10 bases. V was pared by 4 bases and J by 2 bases, with 4 bases of the junction left unmatched. The CDR3 loop spans 15 amino acids. Per the germline V gene, CDR1 is SNHLY and CDR2 is FYNNEI. The DNA for the CDR3 is TGTGCCAGCAGTGCTAGCGGGGGATATCAAGAGACCCAGTACTTC. This codes for CASSASGGYQETQYF.